This T cell receptor (beta chain) was sequenced during a study of radiation and T cells in renal cell carcinoma. Study outcomes and limitations: Top tumor clonotypes rose in blood 2 weeks post-radiation, then contracted.

TCRdb keeps only in-frame clones here, not all; method: immunoSEQ multiplex PCR. The sample yields fewer than 200,000 clones, about 87% seen once. As to this clone: What it binds is unknown.

Time point of the sample: blood 4 weeks post-SBRT, at nephrectomy. Sample treatment: 15 Gy SBRT to primary tumor, nephrectomy 4 weeks later. Nephrectomy followed 15 Gy stereotactic body radiation by 4 weeks. The tumor was a clear cell renal cell carcinoma. CDR1 and CDR2 (germline): WSHSY, SAAADI. V was trimmed by 2 bases and J by 0 bases, leaving 13 bases between them. The CDR3 consists of 17 residues. The chain is built from TRBV10-2 and TRBJ2-2, with D possibly matching TRBD1 (5 bases). The TCR comes from a woman between 45 and 65 years old with renal cell carcinoma. Sample: blood, taken from a patient whose treatment included radiotherapy and nephrectomy. The CDR3 protein is CASSEPSDTSNTGELFF. As DNA, the CDR3 is TGCGCCAGCAGTGAGCCCTCGGACACTTCGAACACCGGGGAGCTGTTTTTT.